This TCR beta chain came from a study of CD8 T cells in Susac syndrome. CDR1 is GTSNPN and CDR2 is SVGIG in the germline V gene (reference sequence). The CDR3 is 15 amino acids. Between the trimmed V and J ends, which lost 0 bases and 8 bases, there was a span of 19 bases. From blood CD8+ and CD4+ T cells, the TCR beta chain was sequenced. The multiple sclerosis controls consisted of treatment-naive patients with relapsing-remitting disease, either stable or active. CD8+ and CD4+ T cells were negatively isolated; TEMRA cells were FACS-enriched. When the RNA was reverse transcribed, random hexamers were used with an input of 0.5 to 1 ug. Across 54 Vbeta and 13 Jbeta, immunoSEQ multiplex PCR amplified TCR beta CDR3. TCRdb reprocessed the immunoSEQ multiplex PCR reads via MiXCR and lists one record per CDR3 protein. In the table there are over 200,000 distinct CDR3 sequences, approximately 95% of which are singletons.

The clonotype originates from a human donor with multiple sclerosis. The material sequenced was CD4+ T cells from PBMCs. This chain connects TRBV30 to TRBJ1-1; D might be TRBD1 (6 bases). The CDR3 nucleotides are TGTGCCTGGAGTGTACGGATTAAGGGGGAAGGAGAAGCTTTCTTT. This encodes CAWSVRIKGEGEAFF.